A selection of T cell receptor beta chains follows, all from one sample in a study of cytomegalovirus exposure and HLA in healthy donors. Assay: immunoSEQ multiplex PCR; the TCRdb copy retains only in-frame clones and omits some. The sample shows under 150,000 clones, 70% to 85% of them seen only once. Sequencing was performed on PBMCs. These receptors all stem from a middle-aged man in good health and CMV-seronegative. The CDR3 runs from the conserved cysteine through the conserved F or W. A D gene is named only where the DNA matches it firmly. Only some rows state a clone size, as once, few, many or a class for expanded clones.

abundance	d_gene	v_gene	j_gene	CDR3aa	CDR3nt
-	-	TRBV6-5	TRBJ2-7	CASSYPRGYEQYF	TGTGCCAGCAGTTACCCCAGGGGCTACGAGCAGTACTTC
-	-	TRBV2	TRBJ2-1	CASSELAGQQFF	TGTGCCAGCAGTGAACTGGCGGGGCAGCAGTTCTTC
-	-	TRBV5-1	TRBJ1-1	CASSFRGLDTEAFF	TGCGCCAGCAGCTTCAGGGGATTGGACACTGAAGCTTTCTTT
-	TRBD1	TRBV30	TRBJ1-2	CAWSPTGNYGYTF	TGTGCCTGGAGTCCGACAGGGAACTATGGCTACACCTTC
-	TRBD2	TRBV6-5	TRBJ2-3	CASRVAGDLTDTQYF	TGTGCCAGCAGGGTAGCGGGGGATCTCACAGATACGCAGTATTTT
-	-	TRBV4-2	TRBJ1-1	CASSQGDSKAFF	TGTGCCAGCAGCCAAGGAGACAGCAAAGCTTTCTTT
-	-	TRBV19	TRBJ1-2	CASTPGRGNYGYTF	TGTGCCAGTACCCCCGGGAGGGGTAACTATGGCTACACCTTC
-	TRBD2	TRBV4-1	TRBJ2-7	CASSQKSGGSYEQYF	TGCGCCAGCAGCCAAAAAAGCGGGGGGTCCTACGAGCAGTACTTC
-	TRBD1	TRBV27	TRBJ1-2	CASSSGQGLLYGYTF	TGTGCCAGCAGTTCGGGACAGGGCCTTCTCTATGGCTACACCTTC
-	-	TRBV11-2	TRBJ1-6	CASSPGGENSPLHF	TGTGCCAGCAGCCCGGGGGGGGAAAATTCACCCCTCCACTTT
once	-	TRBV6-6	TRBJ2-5	CASSYLGAQETQYF	TGTGCCAGCAGTTACCTGGGGGCTCAAGAGACCCAGTACTTC
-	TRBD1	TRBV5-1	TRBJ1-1	CASSPDRLNTEAFF	TGCGCCAGCAGCCCGGACAGGCTGAACACTGAAGCTTTCTTT
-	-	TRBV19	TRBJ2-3	CASSKGRGVTDTQYF	TGTGCCAGTAGTAAAGGCAGAGGAGTTACAGATACGCAGTATTTT
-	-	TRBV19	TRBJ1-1	CASSHGQLRAFF	TGTGCCAGTAGCCACGGACAGTTGAGAGCTTTCTTT
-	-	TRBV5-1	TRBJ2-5	CASSLGAGETQYF	TGCGCCAGCAGCTTGGGGGCTGGGGAGACCCAGTACTTC
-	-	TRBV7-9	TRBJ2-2	CAKNPDTGELFF	TGTGCCAAAAACCCGGACACCGGGGAGCTGTTTTTT
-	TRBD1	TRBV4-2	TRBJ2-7	CASSQDFTGGTYEQYF	TGTGCCAGCAGCCAAGATTTCACAGGGGGGACCTACGAGCAGTACTTC
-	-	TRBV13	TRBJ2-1	CASSLGGSGEFKQFF	TGTGCCAGCAGCTTAGGGGGCTCCGGGGAATTTAAGCAGTTCTTC
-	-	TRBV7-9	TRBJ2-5	CASSSNREREQETQYF	TGTGCCAGCAGCTCCAACAGGGAGCGAGAACAAGAGACCCAGTACTTC
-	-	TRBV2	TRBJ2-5	CASSDPGRPQETQYF	TGTGCCAGCAGTGATCCGGGGAGGCCCCAAGAGACCCAGTACTTC
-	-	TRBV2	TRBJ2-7	CASAQETQYEQYF	TGTGCCTCTGCACAAGAGACTCAATACGAGCAGTACTTC
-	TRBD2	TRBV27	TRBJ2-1	CASSSPLTSGVNEQFF	TGTGCCAGCAGTTCTCCCCTGACTAGCGGGGTTAATGAGCAGTTCTTC
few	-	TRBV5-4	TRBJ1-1	CASSRGVAFGTEAFF	TGTGCCAGCAGCCGCGGAGTGGCGTTCGGCACTGAAGCTTTCTTT
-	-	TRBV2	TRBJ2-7	CASSPSRVILAYEQYF	TGTGCCAGCAGTCCAAGCAGGGTCATTCTTGCCTACGAGCAGTACTTC
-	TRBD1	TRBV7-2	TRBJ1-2	CASSLDWTGGMNGYTF	TGTGCCAGCAGCTTAGATTGGACAGGGGGCATGAATGGCTACACCTTC
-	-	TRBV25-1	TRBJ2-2	CASSSQTGVGGELFF	TGTGCCAGCAGTTCCCAGACGGGGGTAGGCGGGGAGCTGTTTTTT
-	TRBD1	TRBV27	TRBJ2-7	CASSLRGRYYEQYF	TGTGCCAGCAGTTTAAGGGGGCGTTACTACGAGCAGTACTTC